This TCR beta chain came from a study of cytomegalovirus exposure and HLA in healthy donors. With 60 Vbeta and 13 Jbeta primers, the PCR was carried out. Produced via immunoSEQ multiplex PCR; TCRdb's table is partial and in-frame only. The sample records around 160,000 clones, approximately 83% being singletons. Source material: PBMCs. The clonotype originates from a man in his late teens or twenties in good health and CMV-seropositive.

The CDR3 is CASSLGSGGYEQYF. As DNA, the CDR3 is TGCGCCAGCAGCTTGGGAAGCGGGGGTTACGAGCAGTACTTC. This chain joins TRBV5-1 and TRBJ2-7; 8 positions match TRBD2. Germline CDR1 reads SGHRS; CDR2 reads YFSETQ. This CDR3 is 14 amino acids long. V dropped 0 bases and J dropped 4; count of bases not matched to a gene: 3.